This TCR beta chain was retrieved from a study of blood T cell repertoires in COVID-19. Study summary: Sites in the United States, Italy and Spain provided acute and convalescent COVID-19 samples. PBMCs, B-cell-depleted T cells, or T cells were the source of the cDNA or gDNA that made up the material.

This clone was observed a single time. Sequencing was performed with immunoSEQ multiplex PCR; in TCRdb, only in-frame clones are kept and a portion is missing. The data show some 210,000 clones, around four fifths seen once. Trimming took off 2 bases at V and 3 bases at J, with 4 bases between the two ends. Per the germline V gene, CDR1 is SQVTM and CDR2 is ANQGSEA. The CDR3 is made up of 12 amino acids. This clonotype was sampled from a man in his fifties with active or convalescent COVID-19. The specimen was peripheral blood. This chain joins TRBV29-1 and TRBJ2-2; no clear D gene. The CDR3 protein is CSVELDTGELFF. The CDR3 DNA reads TGCAGCGTTGAATTAGACACCGGGGAGCTGTTTTTT.